The clone carrying this T cell receptor (beta chain) has a single count. In the original workflow: By means of reference gene primer amplification, nucleated cell counts were estimated. Libraries were prepared by immunoSEQ multiplex PCR; TCRdb keeps only in-frame clonotypes and omits some of them. The V and J calls and clone size come from that table; D and trimming were worked out from the DNA. Among around 200,000 clones listed, 89% were seen once. This sample is drawn from a study of blood T cell repertoires in COVID-19. Study in general: Some COVID-19 samples were acute and others convalescent; all came from the United States, Italy and Spain. In each case, the material was cDNA or gDNA derived from T cells, B-cell-depleted T cells, or PBMCs.

Trimming shortened V by 6 bases and J by 6 bases, and 14 bases separated the two germline ends. Germline lookup yields CDR1 MDHEN and CDR2 SYDVKM. The CDR3 totals 14 residues. The chain combines TRBV28 with TRBJ2-2, with D possibly being TRBD1 (6 bases). The sequence was obtained from a man between 35 and 55 years old with acute or convalescent COVID-19. Material for sequencing was peripheral blood. CDR3: CASRTTGFAGELFF. CDR3 DNA: TGTGCCAGCAGAACAACAGGGTTTGCCGGGGAGCTGTTTTTT.